This T cell receptor beta chain was sequenced in a study of blood T cell repertoires in COVID-19. Study context: Whether acute or convalescent, the COVID-19 samples came from the United States, Italy and Spain.

Authors' processing steps: Cell counts per sample came from amplifying reference gene primers. Using immunoSEQ multiplex PCR, the repertoire was profiled, and TCRdb retains in-frame clones only, with some absent. Clonal size and the V and J genes are those of that table, whereas D and trimming came from the DNA. The table has over 110,000 clones, 88% seen once. With 0 bases removed from V and 0 bases from J, the gap between germline ends came to 8 bases. Germline V gene lookup returns CDR1 ENHRY and CDR2 SYGVKD. The CDR3 runs to 16 residues. What was sequenced was peripheral blood. The source of this sequence is a woman aged 45 to 65 with acute or convalescent COVID-19. V and J are TRBV10-3 and TRBJ1-4; unclear D gene. The CDR3: CAISESPSATNEKLFF. The CDR3 nucleotides read TGTGCCATCAGTGAGTCGCCCAGTGCAACTAATGAAAAACTGTTTTTT.